This is a list of T cell receptor beta chains from one sample in a study of blood T cell repertoires in COVID-19. TCRdb keeps only in-frame clones here, not all; method: immunoSEQ multiplex PCR. This sample has approximately 310,000 clones, with approximately 89% found just once. The specimen was peripheral blood. All receptors derive from a woman aged 45-60 years who had recovered from COVID-19. CDR3s include the opening cysteine and the closing phenylalanine or tryptophan. Fields, in order: D gene, J gene, clone size, V gene, CDR3 protein, CDR3 DNA. The D gene is left open where the match is weak. Clone size is not always given. Where it is, it says once, few, many or a class for expanded clones.

NA	TRBJ1-4	NA	TRBV4-1	CASSRGGTNNEKLFF	TGCGCCAGCAGCCGCGGCGGGACTAATAATGAAAAACTGTTTTTT
TRBD1	TRBJ1-6	NA	TRBV27	CASSLSHRGNSPLHF	TGTGCCAGCAGTTTATCCCACAGGGGAAATTCACCCCTCCACTTT
NA	TRBJ1-4	NA	TRBV3-1/TRBV3-2	CASSQGRSNEKLFF	TGTGCCAGCAGCCAAGGCAGGTCGAATGAAAAACTGTTTTTT
TRBD2	TRBJ2-1	NA	TRBV19	CASSDPGLAGDNEQFF	TGTGCCAGTAGTGACCCCGGGCTAGCGGGCGACAATGAGCAGTTCTTC
TRBD1	TRBJ2-1	NA	TRBV9	CASSRRGTPYNEQFF	TGTGCCAGCAGCCGCAGGGGGACCCCCTACAATGAGCAGTTCTTC
NA	TRBJ2-6	NA	TRBV7-2	CASSYTGSGANVLTF	TGTGCCAGCAGCTACACAGGGTCTGGGGCCAACGTCCTGACTTTC
TRBD1	TRBJ2-7	NA	TRBV7-2	CASSSSGTAYEQYF	TGTGCCAGCAGCTCCTCCGGGACAGCCTACGAGCAGTACTTC
TRBD1	TRBJ1-3	few	TRBV7-9	CASSSLTGILISGNTIYF	TGTGCCAGCAGCTCTTTGACAGGGATATTGATCTCTGGAAACACCATATATTTT
NA	TRBJ2-3	NA	TRBV18	CASSPPGGATDTQYF	TGTGCCAGCTCACCACCGGGGGGAGCAACAGATACGCAGTATTTT
TRBD2	TRBJ2-3	NA	TRBV7-2	CASSLSGTSGNTQYF	TGTGCCAGCAGCTTATCCGGGACTAGCGGAAATACGCAGTATTTT
TRBD1	TRBJ1-1	NA	TRBV27	CASSRQGAVYTEAFF	TGTGCCAGCAGTAGACAGGGGGCGGTTTACACTGAAGCTTTCTTT
TRBD1	TRBJ1-5	NA	TRBV29-1	CSVGQGSGDQPQHF	TGCAGCGTGGGACAGGGGTCTGGCGATCAGCCCCAGCATTTT
NA	TRBJ1-6	NA	TRBV28	CASSSSNSPLHF	TGTGCCAGCAGTTCATCCAATTCACCCCTCCACTTT
TRBD2	TRBJ2-7	many	TRBV4-3	CASSQGRWGLAYEQYF	TGCGCCAGCAGCCAAGGAAGATGGGGACTAGCCTACGAGCAGTACTTC
TRBD1	TRBJ2-2	NA	TRBV6-2/TRBV6-3	CASSYLGQGIGELFF	TGTGCCAGCAGTTATCTGGGACAGGGGATCGGGGAGCTGTTTTTT
NA	TRBJ1-1	once	TRBV12-3/TRBV12-4	CASRAGQHSEAFF	TGTGCCAGCAGAGCCGGACAGCACTCTGAAGCTTTCTTT
NA	TRBJ2-1	NA	TRBV10-3	CAIMRRDSNNEQFF	TGTGCCATCATGAGACGGGACTCCAACAATGAGCAGTTCTTC